This T cell receptor beta chain emerged from a study of identical twins. Germline lookup yields CDR1 SGHKS and CDR2 YYEKEE (reference sequence). V was shortened by 4 bases and J by 7 bases, with 14 bases between the two germline ends. CDR3 size: 14 residues. Healthy Caucasians made up all donors. Each CDR3 protein gets one entry after TCRdb re-called the 5' RACE reads with MiXCR. The sample lists nearly 900,000 distinct CDR3 sequences, 9% to 15% occurring once. This clonotype turned up a few times. These records were also assigned to another study, of yellow fever vaccine responses in identical twins.

The TCR sequence derives from a woman under 30 in good health. The chain links TRBV5-5 to TRBJ2-2; a weak D match, TRBD1 (6 bases). Sample: PBMCs. The CDR3 here is CASSLRGLVGELFF. The DNA for the CDR3 is TGTGCCAGCAGCCTGAGGGGGTTAGTCGGGGAGCTGTTTTTT.